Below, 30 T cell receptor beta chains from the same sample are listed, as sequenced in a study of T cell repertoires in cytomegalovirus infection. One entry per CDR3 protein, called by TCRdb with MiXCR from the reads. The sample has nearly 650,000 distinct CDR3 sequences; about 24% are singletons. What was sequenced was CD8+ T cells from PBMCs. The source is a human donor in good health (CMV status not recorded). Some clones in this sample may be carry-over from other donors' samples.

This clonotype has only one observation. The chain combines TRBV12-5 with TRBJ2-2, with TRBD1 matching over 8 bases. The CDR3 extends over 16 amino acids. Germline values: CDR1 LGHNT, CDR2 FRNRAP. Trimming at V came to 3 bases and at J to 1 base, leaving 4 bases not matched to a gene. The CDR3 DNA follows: TGTGCTAGTGGTTTCTCTACAGGGGGGAACACCGGGGAGCTGTTTTTT. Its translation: CASGFSTGGNTGELFF.

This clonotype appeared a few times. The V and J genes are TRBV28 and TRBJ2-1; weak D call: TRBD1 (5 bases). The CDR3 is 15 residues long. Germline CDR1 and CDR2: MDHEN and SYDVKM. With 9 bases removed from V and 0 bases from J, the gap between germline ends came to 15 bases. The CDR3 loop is CASVGDDSSYNEQFF. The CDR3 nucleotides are TGTGCCAGTGTAGGGGATGATAGCTCCTACAATGAGCAGTTCTTC.

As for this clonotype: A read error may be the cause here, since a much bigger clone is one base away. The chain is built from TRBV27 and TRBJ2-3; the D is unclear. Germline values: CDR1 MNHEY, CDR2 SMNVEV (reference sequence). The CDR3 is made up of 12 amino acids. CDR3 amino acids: CTSSQRVDTQYF. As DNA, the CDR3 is TGTACCAGCTCCCAACGGGTGGATACGCAGTATTTT.

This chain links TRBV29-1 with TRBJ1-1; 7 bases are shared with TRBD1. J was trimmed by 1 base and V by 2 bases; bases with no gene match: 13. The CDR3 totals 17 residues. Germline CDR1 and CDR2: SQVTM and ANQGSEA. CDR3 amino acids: CSVEHGTAGKTNTEAFF. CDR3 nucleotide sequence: TGCAGCGTTGAACACGGGACAGCTGGGAAAACGAACACTGAAGCTTTCTTT.

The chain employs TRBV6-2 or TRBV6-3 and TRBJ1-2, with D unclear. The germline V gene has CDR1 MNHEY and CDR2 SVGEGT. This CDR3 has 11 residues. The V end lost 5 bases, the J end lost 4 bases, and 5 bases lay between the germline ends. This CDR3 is CASSEAYGYTF. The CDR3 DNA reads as TGTGCCAGCAGTGAAGCCTATGGCTACACCTTC.

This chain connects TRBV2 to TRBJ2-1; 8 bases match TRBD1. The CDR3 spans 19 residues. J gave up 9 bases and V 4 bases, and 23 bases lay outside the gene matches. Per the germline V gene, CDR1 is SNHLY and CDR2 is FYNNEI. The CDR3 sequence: CASSVEVGPSSGQGGEQFF. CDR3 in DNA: TGTGCCAGCAGTGTAGAGGTTGGGCCGTCGAGTGGACAGGGCGGTGAGCAGTTCTTC.

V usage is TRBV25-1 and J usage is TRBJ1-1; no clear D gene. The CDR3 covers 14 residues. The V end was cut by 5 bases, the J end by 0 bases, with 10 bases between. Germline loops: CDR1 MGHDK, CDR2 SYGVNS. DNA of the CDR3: TGTGCCAGCAGTCCAGGCATTATGAACACTGAAGCTTTCTTT. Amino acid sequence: CASSPGIMNTEAFF.

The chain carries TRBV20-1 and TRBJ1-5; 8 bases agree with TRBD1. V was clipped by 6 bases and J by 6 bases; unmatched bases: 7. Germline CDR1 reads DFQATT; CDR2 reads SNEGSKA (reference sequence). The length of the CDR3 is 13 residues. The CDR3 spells CSALGTGGQPQHF. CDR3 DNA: TGCAGTGCCCTTGGGACAGGAGGTCAGCCCCAGCATTTT.

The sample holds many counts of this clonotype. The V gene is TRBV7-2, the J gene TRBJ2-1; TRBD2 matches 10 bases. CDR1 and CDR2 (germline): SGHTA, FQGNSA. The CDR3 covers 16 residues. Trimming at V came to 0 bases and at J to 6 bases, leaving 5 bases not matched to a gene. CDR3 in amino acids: CASSLAPAGGRNEQFF. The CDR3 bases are TGTGCCAGCAGCTTAGCTCCAGCGGGGGGGCGCAATGAGCAGTTCTTC.

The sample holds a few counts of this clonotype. Written as DNA, the CDR3 is TGCAGTGCTGGGACATACTACGAGCAGTACTTC. As protein: CSAGTYYEQYF. The chain recombines TRBV20-1 with TRBJ2-7, with D tentatively TRBD1 (6 bases). Trimming removed 5 bases at V and 3 bases at J, with 8 bases between. Germline CDR1 reads DFQATT; CDR2 reads SNEGSKA (reference sequence). CDR3 length: 11 residues.

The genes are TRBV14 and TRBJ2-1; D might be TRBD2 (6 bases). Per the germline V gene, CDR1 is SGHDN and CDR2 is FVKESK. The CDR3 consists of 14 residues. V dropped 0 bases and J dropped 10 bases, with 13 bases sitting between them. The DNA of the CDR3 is TGTGCCAGCAGCCAAGATCATCTAGGGAGGGAGCAGTTCTTC. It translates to CASSQDHLGREQFF.

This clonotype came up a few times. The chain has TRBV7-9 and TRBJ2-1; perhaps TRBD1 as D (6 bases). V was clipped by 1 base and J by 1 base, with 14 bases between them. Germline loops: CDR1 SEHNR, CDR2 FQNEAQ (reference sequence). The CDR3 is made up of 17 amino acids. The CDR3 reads CASSLGGGQRSYNEQFF. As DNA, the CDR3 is TGTGCCAGCAGCTTAGGAGGTGGACAGCGTTCCTACAATGAGCAGTTCTTC.

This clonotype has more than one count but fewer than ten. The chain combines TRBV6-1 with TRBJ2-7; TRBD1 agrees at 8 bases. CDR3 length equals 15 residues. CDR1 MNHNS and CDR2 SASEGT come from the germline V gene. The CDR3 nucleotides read TGTGCCAGCAGTGCGGCCGGGACAGGTTCCTTCGAGCAGTACGTC. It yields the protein CASSAAGTGSFEQYV.

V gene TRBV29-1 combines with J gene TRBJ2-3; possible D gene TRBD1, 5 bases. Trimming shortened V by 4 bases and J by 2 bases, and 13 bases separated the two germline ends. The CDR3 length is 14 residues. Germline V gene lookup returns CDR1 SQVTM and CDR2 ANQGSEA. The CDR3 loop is CSVVSGFSTDTQYF. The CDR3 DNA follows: TGCAGCGTTGTATCAGGGTTTTCCACAGATACGCAGTATTTT.

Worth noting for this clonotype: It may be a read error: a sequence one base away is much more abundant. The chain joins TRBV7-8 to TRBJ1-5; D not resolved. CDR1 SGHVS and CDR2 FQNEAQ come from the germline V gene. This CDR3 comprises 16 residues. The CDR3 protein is CVSSPETLYSNQPQHF. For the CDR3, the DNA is TGTGTCAGCAGCCCCGAAACTCTTTATAGCAATCAGCCCCAGCATTTT.

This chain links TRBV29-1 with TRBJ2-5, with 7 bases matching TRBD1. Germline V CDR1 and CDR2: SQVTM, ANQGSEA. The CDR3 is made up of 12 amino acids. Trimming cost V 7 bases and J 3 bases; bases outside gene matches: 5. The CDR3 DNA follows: TGCAGCGGGGCAGGGGGAGAAGAGACCCAGTACTTC. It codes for CSGAGGEETQYF.

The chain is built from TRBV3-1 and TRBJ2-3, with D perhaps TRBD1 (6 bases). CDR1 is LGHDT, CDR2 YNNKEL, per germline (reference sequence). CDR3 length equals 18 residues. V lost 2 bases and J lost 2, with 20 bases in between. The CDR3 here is CASSQYSLSTGSTDTQYF. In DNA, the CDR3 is TGTGCCAGCAGCCAATATTCCTTATCGACAGGCTCCACAGATACGCAGTATTTT.

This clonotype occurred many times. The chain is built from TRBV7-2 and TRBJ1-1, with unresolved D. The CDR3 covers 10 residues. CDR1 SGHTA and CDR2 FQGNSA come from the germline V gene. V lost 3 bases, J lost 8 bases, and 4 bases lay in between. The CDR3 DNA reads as TGTGCCAGCAGCTTTGGGGAAGCTTTCTTT. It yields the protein CASSFGEAFF.

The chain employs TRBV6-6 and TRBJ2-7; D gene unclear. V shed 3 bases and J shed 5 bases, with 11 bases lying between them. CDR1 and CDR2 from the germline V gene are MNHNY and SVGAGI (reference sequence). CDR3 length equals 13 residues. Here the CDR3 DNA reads TGTGCCAGCAGTTATCTTATCGCCGACGAGCAGTACGTC. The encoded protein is CASSYLIADEQYV.

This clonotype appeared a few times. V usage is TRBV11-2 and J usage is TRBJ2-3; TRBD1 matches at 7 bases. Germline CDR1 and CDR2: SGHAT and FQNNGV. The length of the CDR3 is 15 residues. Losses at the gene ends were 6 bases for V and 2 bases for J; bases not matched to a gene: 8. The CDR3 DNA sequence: TGTGCCAGCAGTGAGCCGGGACAGATCACAGATACGCAGTATTTT. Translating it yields CASSEPGQITDTQYF.

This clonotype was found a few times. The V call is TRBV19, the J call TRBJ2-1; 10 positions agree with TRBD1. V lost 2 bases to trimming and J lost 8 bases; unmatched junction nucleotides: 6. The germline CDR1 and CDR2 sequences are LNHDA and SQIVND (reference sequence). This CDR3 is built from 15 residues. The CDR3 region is CASSIPGTGVDEQFF. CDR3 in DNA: TGTGCCAGTAGTATACCCGGGACAGGGGTGGATGAGCAGTTCTTC.

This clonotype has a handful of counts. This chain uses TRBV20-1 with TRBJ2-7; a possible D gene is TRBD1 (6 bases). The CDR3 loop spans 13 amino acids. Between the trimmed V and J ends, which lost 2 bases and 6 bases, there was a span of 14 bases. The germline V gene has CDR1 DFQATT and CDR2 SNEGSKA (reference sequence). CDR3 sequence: CSARQGTPREQYF. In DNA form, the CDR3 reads TGCAGTGCTAGACAGGGGACGCCGCGCGAGCAGTACTTC.

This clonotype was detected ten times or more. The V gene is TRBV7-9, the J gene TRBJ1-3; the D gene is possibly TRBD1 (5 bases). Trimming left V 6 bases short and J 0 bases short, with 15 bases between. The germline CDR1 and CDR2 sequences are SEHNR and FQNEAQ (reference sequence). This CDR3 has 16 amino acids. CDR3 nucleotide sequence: TGTGCCAGCAGGGACCCTAACAGGAACTCTGGAAACACCATATATTTT. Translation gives CASRDPNRNSGNTIYF.

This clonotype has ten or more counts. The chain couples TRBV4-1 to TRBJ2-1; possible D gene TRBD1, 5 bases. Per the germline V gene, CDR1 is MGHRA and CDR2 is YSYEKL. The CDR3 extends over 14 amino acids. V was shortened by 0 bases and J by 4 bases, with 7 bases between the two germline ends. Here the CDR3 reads CASSQEGDYNEQFF. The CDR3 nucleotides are TGCGCCAGCAGCCAAGAAGGGGATTACAATGAGCAGTTCTTC.

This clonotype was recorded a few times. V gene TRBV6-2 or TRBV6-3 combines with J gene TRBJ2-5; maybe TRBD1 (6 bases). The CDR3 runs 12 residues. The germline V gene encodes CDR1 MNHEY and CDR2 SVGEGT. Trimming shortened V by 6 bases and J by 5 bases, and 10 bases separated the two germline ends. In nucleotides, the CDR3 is TGTGCCAGCAGATCAGGGGAGGAGACCCAGTACTTC. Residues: CASRSGEETQYF.

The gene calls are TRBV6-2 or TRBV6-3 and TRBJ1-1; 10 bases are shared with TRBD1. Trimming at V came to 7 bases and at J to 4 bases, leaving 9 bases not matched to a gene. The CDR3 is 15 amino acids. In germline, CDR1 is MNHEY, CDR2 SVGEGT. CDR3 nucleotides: TGTGCCAGCACCTACGCCGGGACAGGGGCCACTGAAGCTTTCTTT. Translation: CASTYAGTGATEAFF.

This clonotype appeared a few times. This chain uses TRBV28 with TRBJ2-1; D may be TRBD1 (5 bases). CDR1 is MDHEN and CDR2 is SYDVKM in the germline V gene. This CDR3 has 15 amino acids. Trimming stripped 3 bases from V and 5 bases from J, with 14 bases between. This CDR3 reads CASSFARDLDNEQFF. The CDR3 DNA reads TGTGCCAGCAGTTTCGCCAGGGATCTTGACAATGAGCAGTTCTTC.

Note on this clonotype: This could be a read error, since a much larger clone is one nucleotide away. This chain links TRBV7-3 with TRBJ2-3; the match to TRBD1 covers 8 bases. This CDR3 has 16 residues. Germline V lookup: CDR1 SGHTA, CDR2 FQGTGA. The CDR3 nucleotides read TGTGCCAACAGCCCTCGGACAGGGAGTGACACAGATACGCAGTATTTT. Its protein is CANSPRTGSDTDTQYF.

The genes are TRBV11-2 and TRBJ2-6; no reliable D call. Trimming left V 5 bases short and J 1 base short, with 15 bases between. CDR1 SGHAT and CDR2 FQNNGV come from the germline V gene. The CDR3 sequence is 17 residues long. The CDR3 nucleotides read TGTGCCAGCAGCCCTATAATGTGGGGTTCTGGGGCCAACGTCCTGACTTTC. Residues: CASSPIMWGSGANVLTF.

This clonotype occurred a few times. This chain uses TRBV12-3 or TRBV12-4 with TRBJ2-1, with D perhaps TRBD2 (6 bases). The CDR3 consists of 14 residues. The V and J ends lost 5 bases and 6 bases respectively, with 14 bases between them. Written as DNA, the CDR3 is TGTGCCAGCAGTCCAACCGGGAGTTCCAATGAGCAGTTCTTC. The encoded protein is CASSPTGSSNEQFF.